Reported below is one TCR beta chain. Its target is not known. This specimen comes from a study of vaccination and CD4 T cells after COVID-19. CD4+ T cells that had been cultured provided DNA sequenced with the Oncomine TCR Beta short-read assay. TCRdb re-analysed the PCR reads in MiXCR, keeping a single row per CDR3 protein. The data contain about 17,000 distinct CDR3 sequences, roughly 34% of them singletons. Noted treatment: approximately nine-day PBMC culture with coronavirus spike peptide pools or control peptides (ViraFEST assay). Between the trimmed V and J ends, which lost 8 bases and 7 bases, there was a span of 18 bases. CDR1 is MNHNS, CDR2 SASEGT, per germline. This CDR3 is built from 15 residues.

The source of this sequence is a human donor who had recovered from COVID-19. The chain couples TRBV6-1 to TRBJ1-6; D not resolved. Sequenced: CD4+ T cells from blood, cultured in vitro. CDR3 region: CASGDLSDPNSPLHF. The CDR3 nucleotides read TGTGCCAGCGGCGACTTGTCGGATCCGAATTCACCCCTCCACTTT.